This entry concerns a single T cell receptor (beta chain). It has no known antigen specificity. Qualities for individual bases were not recorded, and no much larger clone is one base off. Based on the germline V gene, the CDR1 and CDR2 sequences are SGDLS and YYNGEE. V is reduced by 4 bases and J by 0 bases, leaving a spacing of 11 bases between them. The CDR3 has 15 amino acids, counting the end cysteine and phenylalanine. Only CDR3 DNA is held: 45 bases, read in frame from base 1. Libraries were constructed by the immunoSEQ multiplex PCR assay. TCRdb retrieved this table from immuneACCESS and kept in-frame rearrangements only. Not all clones are present; in checked studies, unresolved V genes account for under half, and no reason is known for the remainder. This sample comprises about 170,000 clones, 70% to 90% of them detected only once. Nearly 5% of the sample is taken by the ten largest. This sample stems from a study of control samples from healthy donors and cancer patients (TCRdb year 2020).

Sample: blood. Rearrangement joined TRBV9 to TRBJ1-3; a tentative D call is TRBD1 (6 bases match). The clonotype was recovered from a woman aged 30 to 39 in good health. In nucleotide form, the sequence is TGTGCCAGCAGCCCTCGACAGGCCTCTGGAAACACCATATATTTT. Its translation reads: CASSPRQASGNTIYF.